The entry that follows covers one TCR beta chain sequence. This entry comes from a study of cytomegalovirus exposure and HLA in healthy donors. The PCR used 60 Vbeta and 13 Jbeta primers. Per the study methods: There were 80 million to 95 million unique TCR beta chains by a later count, and 8.5 million to 14 million of them were shared. Some clones are missing from TCRdb's copy, which holds only in-frame ones; the method was immunoSEQ multiplex PCR. The V and J calls and clone size are taken from that table; D and trimming were inferred from the DNA. Among under 150,000 clones listed, 70% to 90% were seen once. The V gene lost 7 bases and the J gene lost 4 bases, with 16 bases spanning the gap. Germline V gene sequence: CDR1 LNHDA, CDR2 SQIVND (reference sequence). The CDR3 is 14 residues long.

The TCR originated in a boy aged 5-17 years in good health and CMV-seronegative. The gene calls are TRBV19 and TRBJ1-1; D possibly corresponds to TRBD1 (6 bases). Sequenced sample: PBMCs. The CDR3 is CASIRGRGGTEAFF. Here the CDR3 DNA reads TGTGCCAGTATTCGGGGAAGGGGGGGCACTGAAGCTTTCTTT.